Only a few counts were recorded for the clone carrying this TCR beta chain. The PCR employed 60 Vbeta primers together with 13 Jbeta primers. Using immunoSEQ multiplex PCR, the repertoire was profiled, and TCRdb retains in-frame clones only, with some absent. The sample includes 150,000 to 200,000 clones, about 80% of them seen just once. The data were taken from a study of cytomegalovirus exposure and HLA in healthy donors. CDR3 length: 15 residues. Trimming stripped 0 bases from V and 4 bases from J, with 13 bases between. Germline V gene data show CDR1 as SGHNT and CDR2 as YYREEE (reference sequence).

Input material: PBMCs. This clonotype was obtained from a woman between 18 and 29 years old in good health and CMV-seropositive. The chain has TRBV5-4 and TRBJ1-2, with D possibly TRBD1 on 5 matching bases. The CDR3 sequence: CASSLGGPSTYGYTF. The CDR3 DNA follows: TGTGCCAGCAGCTTGGGGGGCCCTTCTACCTATGGCTACACCTTC.